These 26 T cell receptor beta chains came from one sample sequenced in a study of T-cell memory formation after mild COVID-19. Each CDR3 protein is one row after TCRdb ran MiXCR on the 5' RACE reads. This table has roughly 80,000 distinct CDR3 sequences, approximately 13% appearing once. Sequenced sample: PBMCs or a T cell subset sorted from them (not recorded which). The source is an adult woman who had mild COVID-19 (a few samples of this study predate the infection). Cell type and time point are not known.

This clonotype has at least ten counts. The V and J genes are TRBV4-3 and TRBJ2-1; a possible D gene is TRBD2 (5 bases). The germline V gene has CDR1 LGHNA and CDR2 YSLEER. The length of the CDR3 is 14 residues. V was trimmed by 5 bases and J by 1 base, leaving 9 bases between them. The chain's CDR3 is CASSSRGSYNEQFF. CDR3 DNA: TGCGCCAGCAGCTCTCGAGGGTCCTACAATGAGCAGTTCTTC.

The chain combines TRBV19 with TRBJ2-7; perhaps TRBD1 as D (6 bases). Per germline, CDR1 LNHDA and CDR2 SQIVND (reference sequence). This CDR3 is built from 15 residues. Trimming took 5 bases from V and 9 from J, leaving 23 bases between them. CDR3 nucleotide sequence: TGTGCCAGTAGTCCCTCCGGGGACACCACAGGCGGGCAGTACTTC. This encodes CASSPSGDTTGGQYF.

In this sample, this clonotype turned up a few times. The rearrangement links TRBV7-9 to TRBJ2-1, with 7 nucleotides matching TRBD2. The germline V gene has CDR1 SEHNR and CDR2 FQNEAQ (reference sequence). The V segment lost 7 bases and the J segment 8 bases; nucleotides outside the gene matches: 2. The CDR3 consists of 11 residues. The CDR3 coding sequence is TGTGCCAGCAAAGCGGGATATGAGCAGTTCTTC. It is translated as CASKAGYEQFF.

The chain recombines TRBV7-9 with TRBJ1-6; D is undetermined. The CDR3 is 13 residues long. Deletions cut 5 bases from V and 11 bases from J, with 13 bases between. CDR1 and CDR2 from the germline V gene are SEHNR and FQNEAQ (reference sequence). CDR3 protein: CASSNDIYTPLHF. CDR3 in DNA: TGTGCCAGCAGCAACGATATCTATACACCCCTCCACTTT.

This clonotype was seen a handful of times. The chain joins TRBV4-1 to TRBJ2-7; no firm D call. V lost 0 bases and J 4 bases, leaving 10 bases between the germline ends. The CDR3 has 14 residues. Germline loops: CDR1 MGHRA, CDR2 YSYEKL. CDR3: CASSQERGSYEQYF. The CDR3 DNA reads TGCGCCAGCAGCCAAGAGAGAGGTTCGTACGAGCAGTACTTC.

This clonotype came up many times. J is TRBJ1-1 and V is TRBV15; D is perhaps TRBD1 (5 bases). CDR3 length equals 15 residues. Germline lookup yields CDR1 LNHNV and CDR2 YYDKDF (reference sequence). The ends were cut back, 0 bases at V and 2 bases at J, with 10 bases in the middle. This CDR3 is CATSRESGLNTEAFF. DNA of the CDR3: TGTGCCACCAGCAGAGAATCGGGGCTTAACACTGAAGCTTTCTTT.

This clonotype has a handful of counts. This CDR3 is CSAMGTLDYEQYF. CDR3 nucleotide sequence: TGCAGCGCTATGGGAACGCTTGACTACGAGCAGTACTTC. V usage is TRBV29-1 and J usage is TRBJ2-7; D gene ambiguous. Trimming removed 7 bases at V and 3 bases at J, with 16 bases between. The CDR3 contains 13 residues. The germline gives CDR1 SQVTM, CDR2 ANQGSEA.

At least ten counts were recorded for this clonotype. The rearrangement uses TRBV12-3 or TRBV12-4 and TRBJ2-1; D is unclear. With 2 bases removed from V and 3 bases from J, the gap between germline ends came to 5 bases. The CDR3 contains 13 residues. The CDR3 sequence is CASSLFNYNEQFF. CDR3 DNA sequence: TGTGCCAGCAGTTTATTCAACTACAATGAGCAGTTCTTC.

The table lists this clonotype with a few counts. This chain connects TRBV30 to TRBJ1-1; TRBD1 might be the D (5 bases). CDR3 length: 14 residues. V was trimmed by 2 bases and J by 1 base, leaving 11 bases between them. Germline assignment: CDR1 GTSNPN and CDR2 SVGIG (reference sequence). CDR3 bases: TGTGCCTGGAGTCCAGGGTTTGGGAACACTGAAGCTTTCTTT. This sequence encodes CAWSPGFGNTEAFF.

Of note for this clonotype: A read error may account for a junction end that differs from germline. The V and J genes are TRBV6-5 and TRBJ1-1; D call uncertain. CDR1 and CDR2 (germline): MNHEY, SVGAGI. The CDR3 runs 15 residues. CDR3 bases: TGTTCCAGCAACCCCGGGCTGCCCACACAAGCTGAAGCTTTCTTT. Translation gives CSSNPGLPTQAEAFF.

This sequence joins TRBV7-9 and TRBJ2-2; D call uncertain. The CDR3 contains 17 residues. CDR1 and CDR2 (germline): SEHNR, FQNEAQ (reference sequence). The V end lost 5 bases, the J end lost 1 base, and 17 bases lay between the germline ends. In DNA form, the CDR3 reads TGTGCCAGCAGCCCGGCCCGTGGGTCAGAGAACACCGGGGAGCTGTTTTTT. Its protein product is CASSPARGSENTGELFF.

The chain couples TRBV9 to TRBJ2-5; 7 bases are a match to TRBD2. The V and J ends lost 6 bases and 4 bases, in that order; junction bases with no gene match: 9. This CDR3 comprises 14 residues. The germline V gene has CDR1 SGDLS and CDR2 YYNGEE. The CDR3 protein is CASNGGGPGETQYF. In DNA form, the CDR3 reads TGTGCCAGCAATGGGGGAGGGCCCGGAGAGACCCAGTACTTC.

The CDR3 nucleotides read TGTGCCAGCAGCCCTTTCGGACAGGGAGGGTTCGGTTACATTCAAGAGACCCAGTACTTC. This translates into CASSPFGQGGFGYIQETQYF. The rearrangement joins TRBV7-9 to TRBJ2-5, with D tentatively TRBD1 (8 bases). The CDR3 sequence is 20 residues long. The V end lost 5 bases, the J end lost 2 bases, and 30 bases lay between the germline ends. The germline CDR1 and CDR2 sequences are SEHNR and FQNEAQ (reference sequence).

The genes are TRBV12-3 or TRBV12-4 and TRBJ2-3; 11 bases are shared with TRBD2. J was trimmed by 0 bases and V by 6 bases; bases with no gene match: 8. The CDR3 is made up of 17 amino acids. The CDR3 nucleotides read TGTGCCAGCAGCCCCCCTAGCGGGGGGACTAGCACAGATACGCAGTATTTT. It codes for CASSPPSGGTSTDTQYF.

CDR3 sequence reads: CASNEEDRGGNEQFF. Written as DNA, the CDR3 is TGTGCCAGCAATGAAGAGGACAGGGGGGGGAATGAGCAGTTCTTC. J is TRBJ2-1 and V is TRBV12-3 or TRBV12-4; 10 bases line up with TRBD1. V lost 7 bases and J lost 7; bases outside the gene matches: 10. This CDR3 has 15 amino acids.

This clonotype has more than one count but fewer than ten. The CDR3 DNA reads TGTGCCAGCAGCTTAGGCCTGGGAGAGACCCAGTACTTC. Residues: CASSLGLGETQYF. V and J are TRBV7-9 and TRBJ2-5; D remains ambiguous. Trimming pared 1 base from V and 4 bases from J, leaving 7 bases between. The CDR3 is made up of 13 amino acids. The germline CDR1 and CDR2 sequences are SEHNR and FQNEAQ (reference sequence). The variable domain in full, with the rest retrieved from reference TRBV7-9 and TRBJ2-5, is DTGVSQNPRHKITKRGQNVTFRCDPISEHNRLYWYRQTLGQGPEFLTYFQNEAQLEKSRLLSDRFSAERPKGSFSTLEIQRTEQGDSAMYLCASSLGLGETQYFGPGTRLLVL.

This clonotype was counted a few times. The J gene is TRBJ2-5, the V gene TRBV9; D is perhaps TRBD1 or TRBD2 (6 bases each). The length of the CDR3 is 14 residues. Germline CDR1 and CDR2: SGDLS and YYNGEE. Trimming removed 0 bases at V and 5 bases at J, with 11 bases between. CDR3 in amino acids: CASSVEPGAETQYF. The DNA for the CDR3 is TGTGCCAGCAGCGTAGAGCCGGGGGCGGAGACCCAGTACTTC.

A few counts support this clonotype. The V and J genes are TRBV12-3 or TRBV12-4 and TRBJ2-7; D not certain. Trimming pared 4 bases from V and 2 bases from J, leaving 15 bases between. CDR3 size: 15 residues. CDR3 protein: CASSSSQKLAYEQYF. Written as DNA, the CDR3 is TGTGCCAGCAGTTCGTCACAGAAGTTGGCCTACGAGCAGTACTTC.

The chain's CDR3 is CASSSGQNTGELFF. As DNA, the CDR3 is TGCGCCAGCAGCAGCGGACAGAACACCGGGGAGCTGTTTTTT. V gene TRBV5-1 combines with J gene TRBJ2-2, with D possibly called TRBD1 or TRBD2 (5 bases each). V lost 4 bases to trimming and J lost 1 base, with 8 bases between them. This CDR3 has 14 amino acids. Germline values: CDR1 SGHRS, CDR2 YFSETQ.

The CDR3, as DNA: TGTGCCAGCTCCAGGGGGGACGCCTACGAGCAGTACTTC. Translating it yields CASSRGDAYEQYF. This rearrangement joins TRBV6-5 to TRBJ2-7; possible D gene TRBD1, 7 bases. Germline CDR1 reads MNHEY; CDR2 reads SVGAGI. V lost 8 bases and J lost 2, with 13 bases in between. The CDR3 totals 13 residues.

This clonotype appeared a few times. CDR3 sequence: CSARDNRRQGILTEAFF. The CDR3 DNA reads as TGCAGTGCTAGAGATAACAGGCGACAGGGCATACTCACTGAAGCTTTCTTT. The chain has TRBV20-1 and TRBJ1-1; TRBD1 matches at 7 bases. Germline V lookup: CDR1 DFQATT, CDR2 SNEGSKA (reference sequence). V lost 0 bases, J lost 4 bases, and 14 bases stayed unmatched. This CDR3 is built from 17 residues.

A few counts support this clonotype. The CDR3 bases are TGTGCCAGCAGCTACGGGACAGAAACCGGGGAGCTGTTTTTT. Its protein product is CASSYGTETGELFF. The V and J genes are TRBV3-1 and TRBJ2-2; 7 positions agree with TRBD1. J lost 5 bases, V lost 5 bases, and 5 bases had no gene match. CDR3 length: 14 residues. CDR1 LGHDT and CDR2 YNNKEL come from the germline V gene (reference sequence).

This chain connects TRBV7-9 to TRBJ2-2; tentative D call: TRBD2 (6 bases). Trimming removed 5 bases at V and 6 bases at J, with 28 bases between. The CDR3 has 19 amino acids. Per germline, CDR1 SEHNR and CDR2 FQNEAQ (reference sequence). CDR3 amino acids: CASSRLGTPGKTKAGELFF. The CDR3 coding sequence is TGTGCCAGCAGCCGCTTGGGGACTCCGGGAAAGACGAAGGCCGGGGAGCTGTTTTTT.

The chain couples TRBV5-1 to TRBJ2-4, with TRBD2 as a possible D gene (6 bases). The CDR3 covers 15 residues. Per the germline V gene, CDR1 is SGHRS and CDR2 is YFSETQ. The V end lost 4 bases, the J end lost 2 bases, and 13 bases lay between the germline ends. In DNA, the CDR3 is TGCGCCAGCAGCCGGGGGACGGGGTCCAAAAACATTCAGTACTTC. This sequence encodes CASSRGTGSKNIQYF.

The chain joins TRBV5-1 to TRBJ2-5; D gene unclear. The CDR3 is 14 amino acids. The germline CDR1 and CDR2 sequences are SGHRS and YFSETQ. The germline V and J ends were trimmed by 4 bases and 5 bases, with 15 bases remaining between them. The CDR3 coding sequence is TGCGCCAGCAGCCTCCTTGGTGGTGCGGAGACCCAGTACTTC. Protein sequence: CASSLLGGAETQYF.

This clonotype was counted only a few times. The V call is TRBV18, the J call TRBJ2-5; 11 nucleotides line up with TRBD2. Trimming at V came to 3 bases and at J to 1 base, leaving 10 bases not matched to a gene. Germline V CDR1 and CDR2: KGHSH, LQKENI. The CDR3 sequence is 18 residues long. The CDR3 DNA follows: TGTGCCAGCTCACCCGGGACTAGCGGACAACTCCTCCAAGAGACCCAGTACTTC. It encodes CASSPGTSGQLLQETQYF.